The present T cell receptor (beta chain) was sequenced within a study of T cells in Graves' hyperthyroidism and ophthalmopathy. TCR beta CDR3 regions were amplified from RNA transcripts. RT-PCR in the first round (using the HTBI primer set) targeted the TCR CDR3. TCRdb independently ran MiXCR on the multiplex PCR reads; one entry per CDR3 protein. The sample includes roughly 660,000 distinct CDR3 sequences, roughly 17% of them seen just once. Absence of ophthalmopathy progression within 18 months defined stable Graves' hyperthyroidism. Clinical symptoms, serum thyroxine, TRAb, thyroid ultrasound and orbital computed tomography established diagnosis. General study points: Also found in blood were most expanded thyroid clonotypes above 0.001. Median prediction lead before ophthalmopathy onset was 5 to 7 months with the model.

In its sample, this clonotype was seen many times. The target antigen is unknown. Trimming shortened V by 2 bases and J by 5 bases, and 9 bases separated the two germline ends. This CDR3 is 13 amino acids long. Germline V gene data show CDR1 as SNHLY and CDR2 as FYNNEI. The sequence derives from a man over 45 with Graves' hyperthyroidism. Sequencing was done on a sample of blood. This chain uses TRBV2 with TRBJ2-5; no clear D. The CDR3 loop reads CASSELGMETQYF. In nucleotides, the CDR3 is TGTGCCAGCAGTGAACTGGGGATGGAGACCCAGTACTTC.